A selection of T cell receptor beta chains follows, all from one sample in a study of glioma-infiltrating T cells after dendritic cell vaccination. Libraries were prepared by immunoSEQ multiplex PCR; TCRdb keeps only in-frame clonotypes and omits some of them. The table lists 93,000 or so clones, roughly 83% of them singletons. The source material was blood, sampled before dendritic cell vaccination. Receptors were obtained from a human donor with glioblastoma. Each CDR3 is given with its conserved first and last residue. D genes are given only for firm matches. Size is omitted from some rows. Given values are once, few, many or a class for expanded clones.

>-|-|TRBV12-5|TRBJ2-1
CASGPRRGYNEQFF
TGTGCTAGTGGTCCCAGGAGGGGCTACAATGAGCAGTTCTTC
>TRBD2|once|TRBV5-1|TRBJ2-7
CASSPLAGTYEQYF
TGCGCCAGCAGCCCCCTAGCGGGAACCTACGAGCAGTACTTC
>-|-|TRBV4-2|TRBJ1-2
CASSQANRDGYTF
TGTGCCAGCAGCCAAGCTAACAGGGATGGCTACACCTTC
>TRBD1|-|TRBV19|TRBJ1-2
CASRRQGEVVGYTF
TGTGCCAGTAGACGACAGGGAGAAGTGGTTGGCTACACCTTC
>TRBD1|once|TRBV27|TRBJ2-7
CASSRSGTAFYEQYF
TGTGCCAGCAGCCGATCCGGGACAGCTTTCTACGAGCAGTACTTC
>TRBD1|many|TRBV27|TRBJ2-1
CASRPGQGGLNEQFF
TGTGCCAGCCGGCCCGGACAGGGCGGTCTTAATGAGCAGTTCTTC
>TRBD2|-|TRBV7-8|TRBJ2-7
CASSLGRASGLYEQYF
TGTGCCAGCAGCTTAGGTAGGGCTAGCGGGCTCTACGAGCAGTACTTC
>-|-|TRBV10-2|TRBJ1-3
CASSLTGSSGNTIYF
TGCGCCAGCAGTTTAACAGGGAGCTCTGGAAACACCATATATTTT
>TRBD1|-|TRBV4-2|TRBJ2-1
CASSQVRWDRVPEQFF
TGTGCCAGCAGCCAAGTTCGCTGGGACAGGGTCCCTGAGCAGTTCTTC
>-|-|TRBV15|TRBJ1-5
CATSRVAGGNQPQHF
TGTGCCACCAGCAGAGTGGCAGGGGGCAATCAGCCCCAGCATTTT
>-|-|TRBV21-1|TRBJ2-7
CASSKLRGQGRREQYF
TGTGCCAGCAGCAAGCTCAGGGGACAGGGGAGGAGGGAGCAGTACTTC
>-|-|TRBV28|TRBJ2-3
CASSPGTLWSDTQYF
TGTGCCAGCAGCCCCGGGACTCTTTGGTCAGATACGCAGTATTTT
>-|once|TRBV19|TRBJ1-5
CASSSDSGFEYSNQPQHF
TGTGCCAGTAGTTCCGACTCAGGGTTTGAGTATAGCAATCAGCCCCAGCATTTT
>TRBD1|-|TRBV9|TRBJ2-6
CASVRGPSSGANVLTF
TGTGCCAGCGTCAGGGGGCCAAGCTCTGGGGCCAACGTCCTGACTTTC
>-|once|TRBV5-1|TRBJ2-1
CASSWGGEPNEQFF
TGCGCCAGCAGCTGGGGTGGGGAGCCGAATGAGCAGTTCTTC
>TRBD2|-|TRBV5-1|TRBJ2-5
CASSLRISGEETQYF
TGCGCCAGCAGCTTGAGGATCAGCGGGGAAGAGACCCAGTACTTC
>-|-|TRBV5-4|TRBJ1-1
CASGGGLGTEAFF
TGTGCCAGCGGGGGGGGCCTAGGGACTGAAGCTTTCTTT
>-|few|TRBV5-1|TRBJ1-1
CASSLETGSNTEAFF
TGCGCCAGCAGCTTGGAGACAGGTAGCAACACTGAAGCTTTCTTT
>-|once|TRBV10-3|TRBJ1-1
CAISVTGTNTEAFF
TGTGCCATCAGTGTTACGGGTACTAACACTGAAGCTTTCTTT
>-|-|TRBV7-2|TRBJ1-2
CASSSPAANYGYTF
TGTGCCAGCAGCTCTCCCGCGGCGAACTATGGCTACACCTTC
>-|-|TRBV28|TRBJ1-1
CASSLPGSNTEAFF
TGTGCCAGCAGTTTGCCAGGGTCGAACACTGAAGCTTTCTTT